This T cell receptor (beta chain) originates from a study of blood T cell repertoires in COVID-19. Across the study: Samples came from the United States, Italy and Spain, spanning acute and convalescent COVID-19.

Data came from immunoSEQ multiplex PCR; TCRdb stores just in-frame clones and leaves some out. This sample carries over 65,000 clones, 80% to 90% of them seen once, and the ten largest clones take 5.5% to 7%. CDR3 length: 13 residues. Germline V CDR1 and CDR2: MNHNY, SVGAGI (reference sequence). The junction had 5 bases not matched to a gene; V was cut back by 6 bases and J by 5 bases. Sequencing input: peripheral blood. This chain links TRBV6-6 with TRBJ2-3; 7 bases are a match to TRBD2. The clonotype was recovered from a man older than 75 with COVID-19, enrolled during active disease. The CDR3 region is CASSSGGRDTQYF. CDR3 DNA sequence: TGTGCCAGCAGCTCGGGGGGTAGAGATACGCAGTATTTT.